This paragraph reports one TCR beta chain. For the second PCR, which ran for roughly 7 to 11 cycles, a sample-barcoded 5' primer and a J-beta primer mix were used. TCRdb independently ran MiXCR on the 5' RACE reads; one entry per CDR3 protein. Among 1.5 million to 2 million distinct CDR3 sequences listed, about 30% were seen once. The data stem from a study of blood T cells in healthy people across ages. Germline assignment: CDR1 MRHNA and CDR2 SNTAGT. Trimming removed 4 bases from V and 6 bases from J; junction bases left unmatched: 3. This CDR3 spans 13 amino acids. The source material was blood. J is TRBJ2-1 and V is TRBV6-4; 7 nucleotides match TRBD2. This clonotype was sampled from a woman aged 25 to 39 in good health. CDR3 nucleotide sequence: TGTGCCAGCAGTGGGGAGGGTGGCAATGAGCAGTTCTTC. Amino acid sequence: CASSGEGGNEQFF.